The sequence of this TCR beta chain was determined in a study of CD4 T cells in relation to SARS-CoV-2 and coronaviruses. Across the whole study: The restricting HLA molecule for shared crossreactive spike epitopes was mapped.

About this clone itself: The antigen is unknown.

Study outcomes and limitations: Crossreactive clones expanded significantly less to SARS-CoV-2 than monoreactive clones. Each donor contributed either pre-pandemic or post-infection samples, not both.

Germline lookup yields CDR1 SGHAT and CDR2 FQNNGV. This CDR3 spans 17 amino acids. The V gene end was trimmed by 5 bases and the J gene end by 7 bases; junction bases not matched to a gene: 12. The unexposed donors gave CD4+ T cells in 2011-2018, prior to COVID-19. Naive and memory CD4+ T cells were separated from cryopreserved PBMCs. Sequencing was performed with immunoSEQ multiplex PCR; in TCRdb, only in-frame clones are kept and a portion is missing. The table records roughly 60,000 clones, about 95% of them present only once. The chain carries TRBV11-2 and TRBJ2-1; 12 bases are a match to TRBD2. The sequence came from a human donor in good health. The sequenced sample was naive CD4+ T cells from PBMCs. Subset described: naive CD4+ T cells isolated by negative enrichment. This chain's CDR3 is CASSITRTSGKSNEQFF. CDR3 DNA: TGTGCCAGCAGCATAACGCGGACTAGCGGGAAGTCAAATGAGCAGTTCTTC.